The 9 T cell receptor beta chains given below trace back to one sample, sequenced in a study of type 1 regulatory T cells. Overall study results and limits: Compared with non-Tr1 cells, Tr1 cells showed a narrower TCR repertoire.

From the reads, TCRdb called clonotypes with MiXCR, one entry per CDR3 protein. This sample has 70,000 or so distinct CDR3 sequences; less than 25% occur once, and the top ten carry 7.5% to 8.5%. No cognate antigen is known for these TCRs. Sequenced input: cultured type 1 regulatory T (Tr1) cells, either the whole culture or a sorted fraction (not recorded which). The receptors were gathered from a human donor in good health.

This clonotype is termed medium-sized. This rearrangement joins TRBV20-1 to TRBJ1-5; 7 bases agree with TRBD1. CDR1 is DFQATT and CDR2 is SNEGSKA in the germline V gene (reference sequence). This CDR3 is built from 16 residues. Losses at the gene ends were 0 bases for V and 6 bases for J; bases not matched to a gene: 11. The CDR3: CSARELNRGTVQPQHF. In DNA form, the CDR3 reads TGCAGTGCTAGAGAGTTGAACAGGGGAACTGTTCAGCCCCAGCATTTT.

This clonotype has just a few counts. The chain joins TRBV7-2 to TRBJ2-7, with 9 bases identical to TRBD1. The V and J ends lost 4 bases and 5 bases, in that order; junction bases with no gene match: 9. This CDR3 has 15 residues. Germline V lookup: CDR1 SGHTA, CDR2 FQGNSA. The CDR3 nucleotides are TGTGCCAGCAGCTCTGGACAGGGGCTCGTCAACGAGCAGTACTTC. Its protein is CASSSGQGLVNEQYF. The full variable domain, rest sourced from reference TRBV7-2 and TRBJ2-7, is GAGVSQSPSNKVTEKGKDVELRCDPISGHTALYWYRQSLGQGLEFLIYFQGNSAPDKSGLPSDRFSAERTGGSVSTLTIQRTQQEDSAVYLCASSSGQGLVNEQYFGPGTRLTVT.

The J gene is TRBJ1-5, the V gene TRBV6-1; tentatively, D is TRBD1 (6 bases). This CDR3 region has 15 residues. In germline, CDR1 is MNHNS, CDR2 SASEGT. V was trimmed by 5 bases and J by 4 bases, leaving 15 bases between them. The CDR3 is CASSKRQVDNQPQHF. CDR3 nucleotide sequence: TGTGCCAGCAGTAAAAGACAGGTAGATAATCAGCCCCAGCATTTT.

Turning to this clonotype: At one end, the junction sequence differs from germline, possibly due to a read error. V usage is TRBV12-3 or TRBV12-4 and J usage is TRBJ2-7; 9 bases agree with TRBD1. This CDR3 has 13 amino acids. CDR3 loop: CASSLGQGYEQYF. In DNA form, the CDR3 reads TGCGCCAGCAGCTTGGGACAGGGCTACGAGCAGTACTTC.

This clonotype has just a few counts. J is TRBJ2-7 and V is TRBV6-2 or TRBV6-3; 11 bases agree with TRBD2. Germline V gives CDR1 MNHEY, CDR2 SVGEGT. The CDR3 is 14 residues long. V lost 6 bases and J lost 6; bases outside the gene matches: 7. The CDR3 region has the DNA TGTGCCAGCAGACCGGGACTAGCGGTTTCCGAGCAGTACTTC. Its translation: CASRPGLAVSEQYF.

This clonotype has more than one count but fewer than ten. The chain is built from TRBV5-1 and TRBJ2-1; a possible D gene is TRBD2 (5 bases). Trimming cost V 6 bases and J 4 bases, with 11 bases left between them. The V gene's germline CDR1 is SGHRS and CDR2 YFSETQ. CDR3 length: 13 amino acids. The DNA of the CDR3 is TGCGCCAGCAAAAAGGACTCATACAATGAGCAGTTCTTC. This gives the protein CASKKDSYNEQFF.

The rearrangement links TRBV7-2 to TRBJ2-4; 10 bases fit TRBD1. The germline V gene has CDR1 SGHTA and CDR2 FQGNSA. The CDR3 has 14 amino acids. Germline trimming cut 4 bases from V and 9 bases from J; bases unmatched to any gene: 6. The CDR3 is CASSSPGQGRIQYF. The DNA for the CDR3 is TGTGCCAGCAGCTCGCCGGGACAGGGGCGCATTCAGTACTTC. Variable domain in full (rest from reference TRBV7-2 and TRBJ2-4): GAGVSQSPSNKVTEKGKDVELRCDPISGHTALYWYRQSLGQGLEFLIYFQGNSAPDKSGLPSDRFSAERTGGSVSTLTIQRTQQEDSAVYLCASSSPGQGRIQYFGAGTRLSVL.

This clonotype was counted a few times. The gene calls are TRBV5-1 and TRBJ2-7; D is uncertain. The CDR3 has 13 amino acids. Trimming left V 3 bases short and J 2 bases short, with 9 bases between. The germline gives CDR1 SGHRS, CDR2 YFSETQ. CDR3 sequence reads: CASSSTAPYEQYF. CDR3 coding DNA: TGCGCCAGCAGCTCCACGGCCCCCTACGAGCAGTACTTC.

This clonotype was counted ten times or more. The chain employs TRBV5-1 and TRBJ1-2; D remains unclear. V lost 1 base and J 0 bases, leaving 10 bases between the germline ends. Germline V lookup: CDR1 SGHRS, CDR2 YFSETQ. The CDR3 runs to 15 residues. For the CDR3, the DNA is TGCGCCAGCAGCTTGCGGGGTGATGCTAACTATGGCTACACCTTC. Translated, it gives CASSLRGDANYGYTF. The whole variable domain, remainder taken from reference TRBV5-1 and TRBJ1-2, is KAGVTQTPRYLIKTRGQQVTLSCSPISGHRSVSWYQQTPGQGLQFLFEYFSETQRNKGNFPGRFSGRQFSNSRSEMNVSTLELGDSALYLCASSLRGDANYGYTFGSGTRLTVV.